A selection of T cell receptor beta chains follows, all from one sample in a study of lymphopenia after photon versus proton radiotherapy. Sequenced by immunoSEQ multiplex PCR; TCRdb stores in-frame clones only, minus some. The table shows 2,100 or so clones, with around 77% occurring only once. The sequencing used peripheral blood, collected from a patient treated with photon-based radiotherapy. The receptors come from a man older than 75 with cholangiocarcinoma. CDR3s include the opening cysteine and the closing phenylalanine or tryptophan. A D gene is named only where the DNA matches it firmly.

V	D	J	DNA	CDR3
TRBV2	TRBD1	TRBJ2-2	TGTGCCAGCAGTGACCCCCAGGGACAGGGTTATTCCGGGGAGCTGTTTTTT	CASSDPQGQGYSGELFF
TRBV9	TRBD1	TRBJ2-1	TGTGCCAGCAGCGCCGGGACAGCTACCTACAATGAGCAGTTCTTC	CASSAGTATYNEQFF
TRBV7-2	.	TRBJ2-3	TGTGCCAGCAGCTTAGCCCCGGGAGGCACAGATACGCAGTATTTT	CASSLAPGGTDTQYF